Listed here is a single T cell receptor beta chain. The sample is drawn from a study of blood T cells in healthy people across ages. Each sample gave at least 7 million isolated PBMCs. Using a J-beta primer mix together with a sample-barcoded 5' primer, a second PCR was run for roughly 7 to 12 cycles. TCRdb called the 5' RACE reads again in MiXCR, with one record for every CDR3 protein. The top ten hold around 8% of the sample, which has some 1.4 million distinct CDR3 sequences, around 39% seen once. CDR3 size: 16 residues. The ends lost 6 bases at V and 4 bases at J; junction bases unmatched: 12. Germline V gives CDR1 SNHLY, CDR2 FYNNEI.

The chain joins TRBV2 to TRBJ2-1; 7 nucleotides line up with TRBD1. The sequence was obtained from a young woman in good health. The sample comprised blood. CDR3 in amino acids: CASRKRQGRLYNEQFF. The CDR3 DNA reads as TGTGCCAGCAGAAAACGACAGGGTCGGTTATACAATGAGCAGTTCTTC.